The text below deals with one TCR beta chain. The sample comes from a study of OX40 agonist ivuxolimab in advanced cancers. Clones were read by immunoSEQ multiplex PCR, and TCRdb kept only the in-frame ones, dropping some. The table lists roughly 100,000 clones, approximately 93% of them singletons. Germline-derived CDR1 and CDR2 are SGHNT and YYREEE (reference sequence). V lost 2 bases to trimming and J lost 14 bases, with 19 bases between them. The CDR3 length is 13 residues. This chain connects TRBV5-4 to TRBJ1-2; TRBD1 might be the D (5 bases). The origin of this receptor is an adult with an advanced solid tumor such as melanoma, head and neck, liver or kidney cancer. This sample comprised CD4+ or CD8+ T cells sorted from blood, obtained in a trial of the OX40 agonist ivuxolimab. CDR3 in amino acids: CASSFGGLPAGTF. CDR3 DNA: TGTGCCAGCAGCTTCGGGGGACTCCCCGCTGGAACCTTC.